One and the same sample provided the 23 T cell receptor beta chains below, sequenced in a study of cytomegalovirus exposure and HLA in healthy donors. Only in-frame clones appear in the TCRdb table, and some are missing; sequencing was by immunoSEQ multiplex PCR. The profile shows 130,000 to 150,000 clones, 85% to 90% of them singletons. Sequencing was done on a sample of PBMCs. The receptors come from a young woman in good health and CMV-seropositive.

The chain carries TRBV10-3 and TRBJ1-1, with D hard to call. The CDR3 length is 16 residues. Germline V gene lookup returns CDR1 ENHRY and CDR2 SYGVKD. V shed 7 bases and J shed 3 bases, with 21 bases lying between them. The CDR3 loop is CAIKTAARGRDTEAFF. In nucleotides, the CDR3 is TGTGCCATCAAAACCGCAGCCCGTGGGAGAGACACTGAAGCTTTCTTT.

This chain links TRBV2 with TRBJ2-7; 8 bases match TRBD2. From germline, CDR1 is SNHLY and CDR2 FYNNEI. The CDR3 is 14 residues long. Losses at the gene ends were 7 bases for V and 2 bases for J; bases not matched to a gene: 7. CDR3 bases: TGTGCCAGCAAGACTAGCGTGAAGGCCTACGAGCAGTACTTC. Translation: CASKTSVKAYEQYF.

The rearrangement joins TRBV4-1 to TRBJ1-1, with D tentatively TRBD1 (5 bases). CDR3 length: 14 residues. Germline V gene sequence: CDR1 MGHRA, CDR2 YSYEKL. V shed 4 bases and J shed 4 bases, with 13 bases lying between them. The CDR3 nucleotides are TGCGCCAGCAGCCCAACGGTAGGGGTCACTGAAGCTTTCTTT. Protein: CASSPTVGVTEAFF.

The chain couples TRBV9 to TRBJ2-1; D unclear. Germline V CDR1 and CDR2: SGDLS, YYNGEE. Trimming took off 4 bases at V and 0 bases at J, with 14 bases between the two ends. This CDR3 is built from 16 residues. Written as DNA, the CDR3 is TGTGCCAGCAGCACCACCTCGAGGAGCTCCTACAATGAGCAGTTCTTC. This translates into CASSTTSRSSYNEQFF.

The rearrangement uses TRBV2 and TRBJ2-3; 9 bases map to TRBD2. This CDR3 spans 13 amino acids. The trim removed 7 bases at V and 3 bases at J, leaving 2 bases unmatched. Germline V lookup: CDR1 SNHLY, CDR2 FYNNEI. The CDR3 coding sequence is TGTGCCAGCAAGCTAGCGGGAACAGATACGCAGTATTTT. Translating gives CASKLAGTDTQYF.

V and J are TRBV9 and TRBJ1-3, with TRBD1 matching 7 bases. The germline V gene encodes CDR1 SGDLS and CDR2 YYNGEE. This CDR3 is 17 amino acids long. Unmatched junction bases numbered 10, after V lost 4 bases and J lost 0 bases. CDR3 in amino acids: CASSFSTGSGSGNTIYF. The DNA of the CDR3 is TGTGCCAGCAGCTTTTCGACAGGGTCAGGCTCTGGAAACACCATATATTTT.

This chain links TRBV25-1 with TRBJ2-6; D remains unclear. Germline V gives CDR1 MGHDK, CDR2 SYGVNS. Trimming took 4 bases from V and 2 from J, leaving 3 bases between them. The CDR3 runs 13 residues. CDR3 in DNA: TGTGCCAGCAGTGTAGCTGGGGCCAACGTCCTGACTTTC. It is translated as CASSVAGANVLTF.

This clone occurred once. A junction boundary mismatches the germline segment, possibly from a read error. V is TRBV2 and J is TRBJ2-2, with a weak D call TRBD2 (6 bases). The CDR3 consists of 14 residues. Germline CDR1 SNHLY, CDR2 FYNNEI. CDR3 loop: CASGLGGNPGELFF. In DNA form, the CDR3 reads TGTGCCAGCGGGCTAGGCGGGAACCCCGGGGAGCTGTTTTTT.

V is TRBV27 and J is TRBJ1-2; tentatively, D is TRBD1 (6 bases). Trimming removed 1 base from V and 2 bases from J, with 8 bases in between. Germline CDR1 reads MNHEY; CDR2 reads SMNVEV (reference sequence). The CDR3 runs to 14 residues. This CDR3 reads CASSLYGGNYGYTF. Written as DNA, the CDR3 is TGTGCCAGCAGTTTATATGGGGGCAACTATGGCTACACCTTC.

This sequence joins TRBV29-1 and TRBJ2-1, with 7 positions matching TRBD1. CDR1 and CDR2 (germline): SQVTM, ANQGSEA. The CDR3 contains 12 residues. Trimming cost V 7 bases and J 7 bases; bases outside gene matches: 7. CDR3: CSGGGKMNEQFF. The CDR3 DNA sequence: TGCAGCGGAGGGGGCAAGATGAATGAGCAGTTCTTC.

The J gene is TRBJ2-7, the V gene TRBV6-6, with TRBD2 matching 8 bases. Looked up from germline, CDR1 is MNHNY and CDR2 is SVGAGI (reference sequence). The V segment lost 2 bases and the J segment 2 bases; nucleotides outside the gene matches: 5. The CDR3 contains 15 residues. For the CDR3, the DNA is TGTGCCAGCAGTTACGGGCGGGAGGCTCCCTACGAGCAGTACTTC. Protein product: CASSYGREAPYEQYF.

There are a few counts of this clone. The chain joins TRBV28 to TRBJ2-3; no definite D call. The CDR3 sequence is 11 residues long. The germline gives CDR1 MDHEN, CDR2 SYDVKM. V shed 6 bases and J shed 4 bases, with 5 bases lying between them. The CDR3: CASSLPDTQYF. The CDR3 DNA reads TGTGCCAGCAGCCTCCCAGATACGCAGTATTTT.

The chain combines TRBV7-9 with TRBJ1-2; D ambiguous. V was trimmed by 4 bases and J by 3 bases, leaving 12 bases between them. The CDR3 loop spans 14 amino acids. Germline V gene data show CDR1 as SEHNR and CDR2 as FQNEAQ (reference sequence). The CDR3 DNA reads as TGTGCCAGCAGCTCGCCTAGGGAGGACTATGGCTACACCTTC. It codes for CASSSPREDYGYTF.

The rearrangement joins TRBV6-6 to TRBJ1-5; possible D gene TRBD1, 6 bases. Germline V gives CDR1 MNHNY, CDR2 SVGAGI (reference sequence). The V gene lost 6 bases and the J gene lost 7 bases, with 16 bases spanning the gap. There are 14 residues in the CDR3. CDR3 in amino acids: CASSNRGAGQPQHF. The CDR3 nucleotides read TGTGCCAGCAGCAACCGGGGGGCGGGGCAGCCCCAGCATTTT.

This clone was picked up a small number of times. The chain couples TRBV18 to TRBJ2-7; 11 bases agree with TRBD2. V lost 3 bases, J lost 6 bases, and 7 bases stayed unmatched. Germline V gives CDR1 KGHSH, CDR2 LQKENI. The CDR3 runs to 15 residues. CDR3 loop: CASSPGLAELREQYF. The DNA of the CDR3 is TGTGCCAGCTCACCGGGACTAGCGGAACTCCGCGAGCAGTACTTC. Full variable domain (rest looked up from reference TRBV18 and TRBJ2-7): NAGVMQNPRHLVRRRGQEARLRCSPMKGHSHVYWYRQLPEEGLKFMVYLQKENIIDESGMPKERFSAEFPKEGPSILRIQQVVRGDSAAYFCASSPGLAELREQYFGPGTRLTVT.

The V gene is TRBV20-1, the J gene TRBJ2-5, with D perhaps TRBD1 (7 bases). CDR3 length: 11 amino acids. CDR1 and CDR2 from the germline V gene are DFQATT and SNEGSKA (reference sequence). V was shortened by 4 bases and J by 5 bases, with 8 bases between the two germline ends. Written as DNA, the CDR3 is TGCAGTGCTACAGGGGGGGAGACCCAGTACTTC. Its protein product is CSATGGETQYF.

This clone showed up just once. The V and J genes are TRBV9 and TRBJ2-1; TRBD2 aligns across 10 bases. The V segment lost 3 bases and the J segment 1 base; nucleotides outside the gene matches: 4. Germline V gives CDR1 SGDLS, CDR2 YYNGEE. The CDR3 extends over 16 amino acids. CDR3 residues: CASSGGTSASYNEQFF. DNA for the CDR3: TGTGCCAGCAGCGGAGGGACTAGCGCGTCCTACAATGAGCAGTTCTTC.

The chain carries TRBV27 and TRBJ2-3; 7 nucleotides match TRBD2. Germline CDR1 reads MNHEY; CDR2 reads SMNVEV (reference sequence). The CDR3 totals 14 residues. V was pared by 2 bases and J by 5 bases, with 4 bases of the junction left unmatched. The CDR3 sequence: CASSLHPGGDTQYF. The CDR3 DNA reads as TGTGCCAGCAGTTTACACCCGGGGGGAGATACGCAGTATTTT.

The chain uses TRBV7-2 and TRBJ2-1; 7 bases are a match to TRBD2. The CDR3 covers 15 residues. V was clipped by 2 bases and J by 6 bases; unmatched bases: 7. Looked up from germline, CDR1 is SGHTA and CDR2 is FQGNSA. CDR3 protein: CASSLRTSLINEQFF. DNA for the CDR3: TGTGCCAGCAGCTTAAGGACTAGTTTAATCAATGAGCAGTTCTTC. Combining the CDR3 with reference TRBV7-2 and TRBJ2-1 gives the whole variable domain GAGVSQSPSNKVTEKGKDVELRCDPISGHTALYWYRQSLGQGLEFLIYFQGNSAPDKSGLPSDRFSAERTGGSVSTLTIQRTQQEDSAVYLCASSLRTSLINEQFFGPGTRLTVL.

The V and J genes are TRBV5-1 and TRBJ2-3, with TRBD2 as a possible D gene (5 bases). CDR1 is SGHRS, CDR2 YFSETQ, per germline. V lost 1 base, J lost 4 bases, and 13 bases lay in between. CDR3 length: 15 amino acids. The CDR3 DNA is TGCGCCAGCAGCTTGCCTTCCGGGAATGCAGATACGCAGTATTTT. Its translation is CASSLPSGNADTQYF.

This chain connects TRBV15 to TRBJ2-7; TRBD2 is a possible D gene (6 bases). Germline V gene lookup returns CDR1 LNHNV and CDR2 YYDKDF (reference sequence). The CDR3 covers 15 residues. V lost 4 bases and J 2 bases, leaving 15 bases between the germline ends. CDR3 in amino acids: CATSTGFSGPYEQYF. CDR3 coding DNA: TGTGCCACCAGCACTGGGTTTAGCGGCCCCTACGAGCAGTACTTC.

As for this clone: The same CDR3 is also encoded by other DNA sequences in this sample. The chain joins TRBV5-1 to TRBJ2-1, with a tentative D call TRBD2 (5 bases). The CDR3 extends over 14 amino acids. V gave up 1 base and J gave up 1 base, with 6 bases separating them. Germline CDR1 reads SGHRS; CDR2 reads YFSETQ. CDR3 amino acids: CASSLRESYNEQFF. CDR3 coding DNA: TGCGCCAGCAGCTTGAGGGAGTCCTACAATGAGCAGTTCTTC.

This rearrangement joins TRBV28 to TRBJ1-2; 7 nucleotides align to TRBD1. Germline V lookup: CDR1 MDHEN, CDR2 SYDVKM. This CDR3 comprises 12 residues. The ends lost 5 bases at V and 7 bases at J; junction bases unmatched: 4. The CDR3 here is CASSADRSGYTF. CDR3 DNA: TGTGCCAGCAGTGCGGACAGGAGTGGCTACACCTTC.